The 32 T cell receptor beta chains in this list originate from one sample, sequenced in a study of molecular identifiers for immune sequencing clone quantification. TCRdb fed the PCR reads into MiXCR, producing one record per CDR3 protein. The sample has some 320,000 distinct CDR3 sequences, roughly a quarter seen once. Material: naive CD8+ T cells from blood, with Jurkat cell RNA spiked in. Described subset: FACS-sorted CD8+CD4-CCR7+CD45RA+ naive T cells. These receptors all come from a human donor in good health. Some libraries in this study had Jurkat cell RNA spiked in.

The table lists this clonotype with a few counts. The chain recombines TRBV5-5 with TRBJ2-2, with 7 positions matching TRBD1. Germline CDR1 SGHKS, CDR2 YYEKEE (reference sequence). The CDR3 has 14 residues. The V gene end was trimmed by 4 bases and the J gene end by 3 bases; junction bases not matched to a gene: 3. The CDR3 loop is CASSRDSYTGELFF. CDR3 sequence (DNA): TGTGCCAGCAGCAGGGACAGCTACACCGGGGAGCTGTTTTTT.

This clonotype appeared once. Since a much larger clone is just one base distant, this may be a read error. V and J are TRBV2 and TRBJ2-2; unclear D gene. The CDR3 runs 14 residues. The V gene's germline CDR1 is SNHLY and CDR2 FYNNEI. This chain's CDR3 is CASNGPTNTVELFF. Here the CDR3 DNA reads TGTGCCAGCAATGGACCAACGAACACCGTGGAGCTGTTTTTT.

This clonotype has just one count. This chain connects TRBV28 to TRBJ1-1; D perhaps matches TRBD1 (5 bases). The germline CDR1 and CDR2 sequences are MDHEN and SYDVKM. The CDR3 sequence is 15 residues long. The V end was cut by 7 bases, the J end by 5 bases, with 20 bases between. As DNA, the CDR3 is TGTGCCAGCACCCCTCTCCTCGCAGGGCGGACTGAAGCTTTCTTT. It translates to CASTPLLAGRTEAFF.

To note about this clonotype: Its ends do not fully match the called genes, so a read error is possible. The V and J genes are TRBV7-9 and TRBJ2-7; D is perhaps TRBD2 (6 bases). Germline V gene data show CDR1 as SEHNR and CDR2 as FQNEAQ (reference sequence). This CDR3 has 16 residues. The CDR3 reads CASGLAGSRGPYEQYF. The CDR3 DNA reads TGTGCCAGCGGCTTAGCCGGGAGTCGGGGTCCCTACGAGCAGTACTTC. The entire variable domain, with the rest obtained from reference TRBV7-9 and TRBJ2-7, is as follows: DTGVSQNPRHKITKRGQNVTFRCDPISEHNRLYWYRQTLGQGPEFLTYFQNEAQLEKSRLLSDRFSAERPKGSFSTLEIQRTEQGDSAMYLCASGLAGSRGPYEQYFGPGTRLTVT.

The chain has TRBV9 and TRBJ2-5; possible D gene TRBD2, 6 bases. Trimming removed 3 bases at V and 2 bases at J, with 14 bases between. Germline CDR1 and CDR2: SGDLS and YYNGEE. The CDR3 totals 15 residues. The CDR3 DNA is TGTGCCAGCAGCGCACGGAGCGGGCCGCAAGAGACCCAGTACTTC. Protein product: CASSARSGPQETQYF.

Note on this clonotype: Given a much more abundant clone one base away, this may be a read error. The rearrangement uses TRBV2 and TRBJ2-3; TRBD2 might be the D (5 bases). Germline V gene lookup returns CDR1 SNHLY and CDR2 FYNNEI. The CDR3 contains 17 residues. DNA of the CDR3: TGTGCCAGCAGTGCCGCTCCGGCTAGCCGAAGCACAGATACGCGGTATTTT. Protein product: CASSAAPASRSTDTRYF.

The V and J genes are TRBV27 and TRBJ2-1, with unresolved D. The ends were cut back, 7 bases at V and 6 bases at J, with 22 bases in the middle. This CDR3 spans 16 amino acids. Germline V gives CDR1 MNHEY, CDR2 SMNVEV (reference sequence). The CDR3 sequence: CASNPVGPSPANEQFF. CDR3 DNA sequence: TGTGCCAGCAACCCCGTAGGCCCTAGTCCCGCCAATGAGCAGTTCTTC.

This clonotype was picked up many times. The J gene is TRBJ2-7, the V gene TRBV7-2; D gene uncertain. This CDR3 is built from 12 residues. Between the trimmed V and J ends, which lost 4 bases and 6 bases, there was a span of 10 bases. Per the germline V gene, CDR1 is SGHTA and CDR2 is FQGNSA. The CDR3 nucleotides read TGTGCCAGCAGCTCCCTCGGGTCCGAGCAGTACTTC. It specifies CASSSLGSEQYF.

The gene calls are TRBV30 and TRBJ2-3; D gene unclear. Trimming removed 0 bases at V and 5 bases at J, with 9 bases between. The V gene's germline CDR1 is GTSNPN and CDR2 SVGIG (reference sequence). CDR3 size: 13 residues. The CDR3 spells CAWSVQAGDTQYF. CDR3 in DNA: TGTGCCTGGAGTGTACAAGCAGGAGATACGCAGTATTTT.

The rearrangement links TRBV7-9 to TRBJ2-2; the match to TRBD1 covers 8 bases. The CDR3 spans 16 residues. Per the germline V gene, CDR1 is SEHNR and CDR2 is FQNEAQ (reference sequence). V lost 3 bases to trimming and J lost 7 bases; unmatched junction nucleotides: 10. The CDR3 here is CASSFVPTGGDGELFF. The DNA of the CDR3 is TGTGCCAGCAGCTTTGTACCAACAGGGGGTGACGGGGAGCTGTTTTTT.

Of note for this clonotype: A much bigger clone sits one base away, suggesting this may be a read error. The V gene is TRBV6-2 or TRBV6-3, the J gene TRBJ1-1; D is uncertain. The CDR3 runs 16 residues. V lost 6 bases and J 8 bases, leaving 25 bases between the germline ends. Germline V gene sequence: CDR1 MNHEY, CDR2 SVGEGT. The CDR3 nucleotides read TGTGCCAGCAGCCACACCCAACTGACACTACTAGGCGAAGCTTTCTTT. It translates to CASSHTQLTLLGEAFF.

Points on this clonotype: A much larger clone differs by one base, so this may be a read error. V and J are TRBV5-5 and TRBJ2-4; tentatively, D is TRBD2 (5 bases). Germline V CDR1 and CDR2: SGHKS, YYEKEE (reference sequence). The CDR3 contains 14 residues. V lost 0 bases and J 8 bases, leaving 12 bases between the germline ends. The CDR3: CASSLAPGIYIQYF. CDR3 DNA sequence: TGTGCCAGCAGCTTGGCACCGGGAATCTACATTCAGTACTTC.

This clonotype was detected ten times or more. This sequence joins TRBV15 and TRBJ2-1; TRBD1 might be the D (5 bases). There are 14 residues in the CDR3. V lost 5 bases and J 0 bases, leaving 8 bases between the germline ends. CDR1 is LNHNV, CDR2 YYDKDF, per germline (reference sequence). The CDR3 is CATSDRGSYNEQFF. Here the CDR3 DNA reads TGTGCCACCAGCGATAGGGGCTCCTACAATGAGCAGTTCTTC.

The chain couples TRBV11-3 to TRBJ1-3; D unclear. The CDR3 consists of 13 residues. Germline-derived CDR1 and CDR2 are SGHNT and YENEEA. Trimming removed 5 bases at V and 11 bases at J, with 16 bases between. The CDR3 reads CASSGNLENAIYF. The CDR3 nucleotides are TGTGCCAGCAGCGGTAACCTTGAGAACGCCATATATTTT.

This clonotype has a count of ten or more. The rearrangement uses TRBV5-6 and TRBJ1-2; D is undetermined. Trimming cost V 5 bases and J 4 bases, with 21 bases left between them. The CDR3 covers 16 residues. From germline, CDR1 is SGHDT and CDR2 YYEEEE. CDR3 sequence: CASSSILAGLLYGYTF. The CDR3 nucleotides are TGTGCCAGCAGTTCGATCCTGGCAGGCCTACTCTATGGCTACACCTTC.

In its sample, this clonotype was seen a few times. The chain uses TRBV6-2 or TRBV6-3 and TRBJ2-7; D is unclear. Per the germline V gene, CDR1 is MNHEY and CDR2 is SVGEGT. The CDR3 contains 14 residues. Trimming pared 5 bases from V and 1 base from J, leaving 12 bases between. This CDR3 is CASSPHELSYEQYF. CDR3 nucleotides: TGTGCCAGCAGTCCCCATGAGTTATCCTACGAGCAGTACTTC.

CDR3 protein: CASSEWDSGYADTQYF. In nucleotides, the CDR3 is TGTGCCAGCAGTGAATGGGATAGCGGTTACGCAGATACGCAGTATTTT. The chain joins TRBV2 to TRBJ2-3, with D tentatively TRBD2 (6 bases). Trimming removed 2 bases at V and 4 bases at J, with 16 bases between. CDR1 and CDR2 from the germline V gene are SNHLY and FYNNEI. The CDR3 is 16 amino acids.

This chain links TRBV7-9 with TRBJ2-5; 9 bases match TRBD1. The CDR3 is 13 amino acids. Trimming removed 6 bases from V and 4 bases from J; junction bases left unmatched: 3. CDR1 and CDR2 (germline): SEHNR, FQNEAQ (reference sequence). CDR3 in DNA: TGTGCCAGCAGATCGACAGGGGGAGAGACCCAGTACTTC. This codes for CASRSTGGETQYF.

The chain recombines TRBV28 with TRBJ2-5; 11 bases fit TRBD2. Germline V lookup: CDR1 MDHEN, CDR2 SYDVKM. After removal of 6 bases from V and 3 bases from J, the junction contained 9 bases not matched to a gene. This CDR3 has 16 amino acids. CDR3 sequence: CASRYTSGSFKETQYF. The CDR3 DNA reads TGTGCCAGCAGATATACTAGCGGGAGTTTTAAAGAGACCCAGTACTTC.

This clonotype was seen a few times. Compared with germline, one end of the junction differs, possibly owing to a read error. CDR3 DNA: TGCGCTAGCCGGGGGGGGCCCACAGATACGCAGTATTTT. Its protein product is CASRGGPTDTQYF. This chain connects TRBV11-2 to TRBJ2-3; 8 bases align to TRBD2. Germline assignment: CDR1 SGHAT and CDR2 FQNNGV. This CDR3 is built from 13 residues.

This chain connects TRBV29-1 to TRBJ1-3; TRBD1 aligns across 8 bases. Losses at the gene ends were 6 bases for V and 0 bases for J; bases not matched to a gene: 4. The CDR3 has 14 residues. In germline, CDR1 is SQVTM, CDR2 ANQGSEA. CDR3 in DNA: TGCAGCGTAGGACAGGGCCTCTCTGGAAACACCATATATTTT. It yields the protein CSVGQGLSGNTIYF.

In its sample, this clonotype was seen many times. V and J are TRBV5-4 and TRBJ1-5, with D perhaps TRBD1 (5 bases). V was cut by 1 base and J by 7 bases, with 12 bases left in between. Germline CDR1 SGHNT, CDR2 YYREEE (reference sequence). CDR3 size: 14 residues. In DNA form, the CDR3 reads TGTGCCAGCAGCTTGATGGGGACCGGACAGCCCCAGCATTTT. Its protein product is CASSLMGTGQPQHF. Together with reference TRBV5-4 and TRBJ1-5, the CDR3 gives the full variable domain: ETGVTQSPTHLIKTRGQQVTLRCSSQSGHNTVSWYQQALGQGPQFIFQYYREEENGRGNFPPRFSGLQFPNYSSELNVNALELDDSALYLCASSLMGTGQPQHFGDGTRLSIL.

This clonotype was detected a few times. The genes are TRBV18 and TRBJ2-7, with 11 bases aligning to TRBD2. Germline assignment: CDR1 KGHSH and CDR2 LQKENI. Losses at the gene ends were 0 bases for V and 1 base for J; bases not matched to a gene: 5. CDR3 length: 17 residues. CDR3 sequence reads: CASSPPTSGSRSYEQYF. CDR3 bases: TGTGCCAGCTCACCACCAACTAGCGGGAGTAGGTCCTACGAGCAGTACTTC.

This clonotype was observed many times. V usage is TRBV4-3 and J usage is TRBJ1-5, with D possibly being TRBD1 (6 bases). Germline CDR1 and CDR2: LGHNA and YSLEER. The V end lost 0 bases, the J end lost 5 bases, and 11 bases lay between the germline ends. The CDR3 spans 15 residues. The CDR3 is CASSQDGDIDQPQHF. The CDR3 DNA reads TGCGCCAGCAGCCAAGACGGGGACATAGATCAGCCCCAGCATTTT.

The chain combines TRBV28 with TRBJ2-3; 8 nucleotides agree with TRBD1. Trimming cost V 4 bases and J 5 bases; bases outside gene matches: 8. There are 15 residues in the CDR3. From germline, CDR1 is MDHEN and CDR2 SYDVKM. DNA for the CDR3: TGTGCCAGCAGTTCCGGACAGGGCGGGATAGATACGCAGTATTTT. Translation gives CASSSGQGGIDTQYF.

This clonotype occurred a few times. The chain employs TRBV29-1 and TRBJ1-2, with a tentative D call TRBD1 (6 bases). V was cut by 2 bases and J by 2 bases, with 18 bases left in between. The germline gives CDR1 SQVTM, CDR2 ANQGSEA. The CDR3 extends over 16 amino acids. The CDR3 loop is CSVETGAGGSNYGYTF. DNA for the CDR3: TGCAGCGTTGAAACGGGGGCGGGTGGCTCGAACTATGGCTACACCTTC.

J is TRBJ2-3 and V is TRBV6-2 or TRBV6-3; the match to TRBD2 covers 8 bases. There are 15 residues in the CDR3. CDR1 is MNHEY, CDR2 SVGEGT, per germline. Trimming took 5 bases from V and 6 from J; bases not matched to a gene: 10. The DNA of the CDR3 is TGTGCCAGCAGTGCGGGACTAGTGGGCATGGATACGCAGTATTTT. It translates to CASSAGLVGMDTQYF.

This clonotype was counted a few times. The chain couples TRBV4-1 to TRBJ1-3; D remains unclear. Germline lookup yields CDR1 MGHRA and CDR2 YSYEKL. The CDR3 has 15 amino acids. V was cut by 6 bases and J by 0 bases, with 12 bases left in between. The CDR3 DNA is TGCGCCAGCAGACAGACCGAACTCTCTGGAAACACCATATATTTT. This codes for CASRQTELSGNTIYF.

The V and J genes are TRBV3-1 and TRBJ1-6; a weak D match, TRBD1 (6 bases). Trimming stripped 1 base from V and 0 bases from J, with 10 bases between. Germline V lookup: CDR1 LGHDT, CDR2 YNNKEL (reference sequence). The CDR3 consists of 17 residues. CDR3 DNA: TGTGCCAGCAGCCAAGGAACAGGGAGCTCCTATAATTCACCCCTCCACTTT. As protein: CASSQGTGSSYNSPLHF.

The chain joins TRBV18 to TRBJ2-2; D may correspond to TRBD1 or TRBD2 (5 bases each). CDR3 length: 15 amino acids. Trimming left V 3 bases short and J 4 bases short, with 12 bases between. CDR1 and CDR2 from the germline V gene are KGHSH and LQKENI. In DNA form, the CDR3 reads TGTGCCAGCTCACCTGAGGGGAGCACCACCGGGGAGCTGTTTTTT. Translation gives CASSPEGSTTGELFF.

This clonotype was seen at least ten times. This chain links TRBV6-5 with TRBJ2-7; 7 nucleotides match TRBD1. The junction had 8 bases not matched to a gene; V was cut back by 6 bases and J by 6 bases. Germline V gene data show CDR1 as MNHEY and CDR2 as SVGAGI. This CDR3 has 13 residues. DNA of the CDR3: TGTGCCAGCAGAGTCACAGGGGTGGTCGAGCAGTACTTC. It encodes CASRVTGVVEQYF.

In this sample, this clonotype turned up many times. Here the CDR3 reads CASSPGENTGELFF. The CDR3 coding sequence is TGTGCCAGCAGCCCCGGGGAGAACACCGGGGAGCTGTTTTTT. J is TRBJ2-2 and V is TRBV14; D might be TRBD2 (5 bases). CDR1 SGHDN and CDR2 FVKESK come from the germline V gene. The V and J ends lost 4 bases and 1 base respectively, with 7 bases between them. This CDR3 has 14 amino acids.